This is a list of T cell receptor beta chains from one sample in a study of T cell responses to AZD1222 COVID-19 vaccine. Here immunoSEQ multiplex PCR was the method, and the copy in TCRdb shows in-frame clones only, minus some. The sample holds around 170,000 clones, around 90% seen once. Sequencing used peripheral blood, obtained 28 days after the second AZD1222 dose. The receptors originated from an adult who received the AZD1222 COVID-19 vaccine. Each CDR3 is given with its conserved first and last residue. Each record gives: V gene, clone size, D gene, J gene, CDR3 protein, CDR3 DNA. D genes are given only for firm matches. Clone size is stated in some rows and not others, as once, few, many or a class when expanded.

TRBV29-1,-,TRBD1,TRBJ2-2,CSVGTGGLTGELFF,TGCAGCGTTGGGACAGGGGGCCTCACCGGGGAGCTGTTTTTT
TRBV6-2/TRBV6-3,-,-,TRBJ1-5,CASSPSGGANQPQHF,TGTGCCAGCAGCCCGTCAGGAGGGGCAAATCAGCCCCAGCATTTT
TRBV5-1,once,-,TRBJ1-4,CASARQATNEKLFF,TGCGCCAGCGCCCGACAGGCAACTAATGAAAAACTGTTTTTT
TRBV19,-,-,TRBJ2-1,CASSEDGSSYNEQFF,TGTGCCAGTAGCGAGGACGGAAGCTCCTACAATGAGCAGTTCTTC
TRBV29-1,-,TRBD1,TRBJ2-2,CSARTGRNTGELFF,TGCAGCGCCCGGACAGGCCGGAACACCGGGGAGCTGTTTTTT
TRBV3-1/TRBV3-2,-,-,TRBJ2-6,CASSLSTLGNTGANVLTF,TGTGCCAGCAGCCTCTCGACTTTAGGGAATACTGGGGCCAACGTCCTGACTTTC
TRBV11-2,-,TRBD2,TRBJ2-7,CASSQGRGSSYEQYF,TGTGCCAGCAGCCAAGGGCGGGGGAGCTCCTACGAGCAGTACTTC
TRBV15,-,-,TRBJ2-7,CATSRGDISYEQYF,TGTGCCACCAGCAGAGGGGACATCTCCTACGAGCAGTACTTC
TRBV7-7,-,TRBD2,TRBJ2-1,CASSLAASGLYNEQFF,TGTGCCAGCAGCTTAGCGGCTAGCGGGTTATACAATGAGCAGTTCTTC
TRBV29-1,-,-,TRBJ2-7,CSVGTAKTYEQYF,TGCAGCGTTGGGACTGCCAAAACCTACGAGCAGTACTTC
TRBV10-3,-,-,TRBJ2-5,CATADSQETQYF,TGTGCCACCGCGGACAGCCAAGAGACCCAGTACTTC
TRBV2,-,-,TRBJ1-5,CASSARVLGQPQHF,TGTGCCAGCAGTGCCAGGGTTCTCGGTCAGCCCCAGCATTTT
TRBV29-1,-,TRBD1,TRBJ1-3,CSVDRTGSGNTIYF,TGCAGCGTTGATCGGACAGGGTCAGGAAACACCATATATTTT
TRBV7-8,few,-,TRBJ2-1,CASSAGRGSYNEQFF,TGTGCCAGCAGCGCCGGAAGGGGCTCCTACAATGAGCAGTTCTTC
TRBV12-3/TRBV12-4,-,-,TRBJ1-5,CASSLMKNQPQHF,TGTGCCAGCAGTTTAATGAAGAATCAGCCCCAGCATTTT
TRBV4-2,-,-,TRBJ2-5,CASSPAGETQYF,TGTGCCAGCTCCCCAGCGGGAGAGACCCAGTACTTC
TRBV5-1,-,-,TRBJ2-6,CASSLDPGSGANVLTF,TGCGCCAGCAGCTTGGATCCCGGATCTGGGGCCAACGTCCTGACTTTC
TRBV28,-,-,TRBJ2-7,CASSLPPREEQYF,TGTGCCAGCAGTTTACCCCCCCGGGAGGAGCAGTACTTC
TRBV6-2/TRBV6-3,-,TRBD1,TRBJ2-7,CASSYNGRGLYEQYF,TGTGCCAGCAGTTACAACGGCAGGGGGCTCTACGAGCAGTACTTC
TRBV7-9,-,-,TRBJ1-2,CASSFNGEGYTF,TGTGCCAGCAGCTTTAATGGGGAGGGCTACACCTTC
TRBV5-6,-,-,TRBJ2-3,CASSLGSTDTQYF,TGTGCCAGCAGTTTGGGGTCCACAGATACGCAGTATTTT
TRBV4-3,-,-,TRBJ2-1,CASSWILVGGYNEQFF,TGCGCCAGCAGCTGGATTTTGGTGGGGGGATACAATGAGCAGTTCTTC
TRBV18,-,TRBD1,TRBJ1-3,CASSLDRDSGNTIYF,TGTGCCAGCTCACTGGACAGGGACTCTGGAAACACCATATATTTT
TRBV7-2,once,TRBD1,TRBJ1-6,CASSLGTGQISPLHF,TGTGCCAGCAGCTTAGGGACAGGGCAGATTTCACCCCTCCACTTT
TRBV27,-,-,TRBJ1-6,CASRAGHNSPLHF,TGTGCCAGCAGAGCGGGGCATAATTCACCCCTCCACTTT
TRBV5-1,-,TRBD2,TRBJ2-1,CASSGTSGTYNEQFF,TGCGCCAGCAGCGGGACTAGCGGGACTTACAATGAGCAGTTCTTC
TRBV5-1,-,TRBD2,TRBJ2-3,CASRDSQGVWLAGLSTDTQYF,TGCGCCAGCAGGGATTCACAGGGAGTATGGCTAGCGGGGCTTAGCACAGATACGCAGTATTTT
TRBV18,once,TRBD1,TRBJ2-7,CASSAGQGELSYEQYF,TGTGCCAGCTCAGCGGGACAGGGGGAACTCTCCTACGAGCAGTACTTC
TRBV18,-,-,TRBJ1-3,CASSPELGGRSGGNTIYF,TGTGCCAGCTCACCCGAACTAGGTGGACGGTCCGGAGGAAACACCATATATTTT
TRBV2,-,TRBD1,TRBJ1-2,CASRPNRGLYYGYTF,TGTGCCAGCAGACCCAACAGGGGGCTTTACTATGGCTACACCTTC
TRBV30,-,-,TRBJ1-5,CAWSVRGGEEPQHF,TGTGCCTGGAGTGTACGTGGGGGCGAAGAGCCCCAGCATTTT
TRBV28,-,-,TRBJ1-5,CASSYEDSRYSNQPQHF,TGTGCCAGCAGTTACGAGGACAGCCGTTATAGCAATCAGCCCCAGCATTTT
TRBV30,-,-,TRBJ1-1,CAWTVGGNTEAFF,TGTGCCTGGACGGTGGGGGGGAACACTGAAGCTTTCTTT
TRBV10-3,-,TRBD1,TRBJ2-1,CAISEARGSYNEQFF,TGTGCCATCAGTGAGGCCAGGGGGTCCTACAATGAGCAGTTCTTC
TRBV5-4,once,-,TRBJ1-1,CASSFDRNTEAFF,TGTGCCAGCAGCTTTGACAGGAACACTGAAGCTTTCTTT
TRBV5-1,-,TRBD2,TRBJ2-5,CASSPQAGEETQYF,TGCGCCAGCAGCCCCCAGGCGGGGGAAGAGACCCAGTACTTC
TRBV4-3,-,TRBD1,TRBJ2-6,CASSQEGTGLSDTGANVLTF,TGCGCCAGCAGCCAAGAGGGGACAGGGTTGTCTGATACTGGGGCCAACGTCCTGACTTTC
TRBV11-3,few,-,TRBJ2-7,CASSLTGNSYEQYF,TGTGCCAGCAGCTTGACGGGGAACTCCTACGAGCAGTACTTC
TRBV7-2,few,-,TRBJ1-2,CASSPRRVGNGYTF,TGTGCCAGCAGCCCCCGACGGGTGGGAAATGGCTACACCTTC
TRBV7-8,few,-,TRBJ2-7,CASSQGPEQYF,TGTGCCAGCAGCCAGGGCCCCGAGCAGTACTTC
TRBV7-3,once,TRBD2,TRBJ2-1,CASSVLAGGPYNEQFF,TGTGCCAGCAGCGTACTAGCGGGAGGGCCCTACAATGAGCAGTTCTTC
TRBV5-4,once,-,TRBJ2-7,CASNQAGTLSYEQYF,TGTGCCAGCAACCAGGCGGGAACTTTGTCCTACGAGCAGTACTTC
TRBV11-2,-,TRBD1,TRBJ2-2,CASSPRTGASTGELFF,TGTGCCAGCAGCCCGAGGACAGGGGCCAGCACCGGGGAGCTGTTTTTT
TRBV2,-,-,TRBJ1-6,CATTFSVSYNSPLHF,TGTGCCACCACCTTCTCAGTCTCCTATAATTCACCCCTCCACTTT
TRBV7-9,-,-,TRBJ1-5,CASAGSVYQPQHF,TGTGCCAGCGCAGGGTCAGTCTACCAGCCCCAGCATTTT
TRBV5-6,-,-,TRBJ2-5,CASSITETQYF,TGTGCCAGCAGCATCACGGAGACCCAGTACTTC
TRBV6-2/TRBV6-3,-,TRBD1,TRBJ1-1,CASSATGGASAFF,TGTGCCAGCAGTGCTACAGGGGGCGCGTCGGCTTTCTTT
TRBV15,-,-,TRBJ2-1,CATSRSLGSEQFF,TGTGCCACCAGCAGATCTCTAGGCAGTGAGCAGTTCTTC
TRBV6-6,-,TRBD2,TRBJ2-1,CASSPPLRTSGSLWGSSYNEQFF,TGTGCCAGCAGTCCCCCCCTACGGACTAGCGGGAGTTTATGGGGTAGCTCCTACAATGAGCAGTTCTTC
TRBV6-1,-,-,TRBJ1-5,CASSPPDQPQHF,TGTGCCAGCAGTCCCCCAGATCAGCCCCAGCATTTT
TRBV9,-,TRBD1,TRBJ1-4,CASSDHAAGGWDEKLFF,TGTGCCAGCAGCGATCATGCCGCAGGGGGTTGGGATGAAAAACTGTTTTTT
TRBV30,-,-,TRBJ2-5,CAWSVPGVFETQYF,TGTGCCTGGAGTGTGCCCGGGGTTTTCGAGACCCAGTACTTC